This T cell receptor beta chain appears in the sequencing data of a study of Graves' ophthalmopathy and Graves' hyperthyroidism (dated by TCRdb to the late 2010s). Looking at the study overall: Peripheral blood was collected before any treatment was given, at the time of initial diagnosis. In total, under 150 blood samples were TCR-sequenced: approximately 42 ophthalmopathy, 80 or so hyperthyroidism and roughly 17 hyperthyroidism-to-ophthalmopathy patients. The study used signatures of the TCR beta repertoire to tell Graves' ophthalmopathy apart from Graves' hyperthyroidism and to predict which patients would progress to ophthalmopathy. An independent validation cohort comprised 18 to 20 hyperthyroidism patients and 15 to 17 patients who later progressed from hyperthyroidism to ophthalmopathy. T-cell repertoires of thyroid tissue and blood were compared in over 5 hyperthyroidism patients. Following sampling, methimazole starting at 30 mg daily was administered to hyperthyroidism patients, and high-dose intravenous methylprednisolone was administered to ophthalmopathy patients. A discovery set of 90 to 100 patients (roughly 43 ophthalmopathy, under 65 stable hyperthyroidism) was enrolled to explore V-J signatures distinguishing ophthalmopathy from hyperthyroidism. The 100 or so discovery patients were randomly divided into training and test sets at a 7:3 ratio.

A remark on this clonotype: The specificity of this receptor is unknown. A much more abundant neighbour one base away suggests this may be a read error.

The ophthalmopathy patients had moderately to severely active disease, with a Clinical Activity Score of 3 or higher, a NOSPECS grade of 4 or higher, and a disease duration of less than 3 months. Anyone with other autoimmune diseases, uncontrolled infections, pregnancy or lactation was excluded from the study. Clinical symptoms, serum thyroxine, TRAb, thyroid ultrasound and orbital computed tomography were used for diagnosis. Ficoll-Paque density gradient centrifugation was used to isolate PBMCs from about 10 ml of fresh peripheral blood. Total RNA was extracted with Trizol reagent and quality-checked on an Agilent 2100 Bioanalyzer. For repertoire sequencing, TCR beta CDR3 regions were amplified from RNA transcripts. HTBI primers and the Qiagen OneStep RT-PCR kit were used in a first-round RT-PCR, which was followed by a second-round multiplex PCR, size selection and purification. The libraries underwent paired-end sequencing with 100 bp reads on an Illumina HiSeq2000. Under the source paper's analysis protocol: SOAPnuke was used to process the reads, throwing out any read that had adapters, had uncalled bases, had a mean Phred below 15, or lacked an exact constant-primer or identifier match. COPE v1.2.5 was used to merge the high-quality paired reads. Unique nucleotide sequences were defined as clonotypes and aligned to IMGT TRB V, D and J references using MiTCR v1.1. The analysis was limited to V-J combinations with a frequency above 0.0001, which together covered more than 98% of repertoires. A TCR clonal expansion and chaos score per V-J combination was defined as the ratio of F50 clonal expansion to chaos observed in the TCRdist matrix. Features were reduced by Welch's t-statistics and random forest to more than 10 V-J combinations, which fed a naive Bayes classifier. Thyroid-blood repertoire similarity was quantified with the Morisita-Horn index. TCRdb ran its own pipeline on the public reads, namely fastp trimming at Q25 and MiXCR clone calling, and kept in-frame beta chains. Every entry covers one CDR3 protein and lists the most common genes and DNA from its rows. The V and J calls shown here were made by TCRdb, not taken from the authors' results. Within this sample are 200,000 to 250,000 distinct CDR3 sequences, with about a fifth of them counted one time only. Of the sample, roughly 45% is held by the ten largest clones.

Including cysteine and phenylalanine, the CDR3 has 15 amino acids. Only CDR3 DNA remains: 45 bases, in frame from the first base. CDR1 and CDR2, looked up from the germline V gene (reference sequence), are LNHNV and YYDKDF. What the research found in general, with its limitations: No statistical method was used to predetermine the sample size, and group allocation was not hidden from the investigators. Among expanded thyroid clonotypes with frequency above 0.001, most also showed up in blood, which suggests that blood repertoires may reflect the thyroid immune response. In validation, the model predicted ophthalmopathy progression with about 64% sensitivity and around 72% specificity; roughly 11 predicted patients were CT-confirmed with GO in a median of approximately 6.5 months. Ophthalmopathy was separated from stable hyperthyroidism by the 13-signature model with about 85% sensitivity and around 81% specificity in cross-validation and with 80%/75% in the test set.

The sample was peripheral blood. The chain couples TRBV15 to TRBJ2-6; the D gene is possibly TRBD1, with 5 bases matching. The receptor's source is a woman in her 50s with Graves' ophthalmopathy. Donor details come from another sample of the same person, matched by shared clones. The bases read TGTGCCACCAGGACTGGATACTCTGGGGCCTACGTCCTGACTTTC. Its translation reads: CATRTGYSGAYVLTF.